Listed below are T cell receptor beta chains from one sample, sequenced in a study of T cell repertoires in cytomegalovirus infection. TCRdb called the reads again in MiXCR, with one record for every CDR3 protein. The table has a few hundred thousand distinct CDR3 sequences, 20% to 30% seen once. Their recognized antigens are unknown. The material was cultured PBMCs, obtained from culture after CMV antigen stimulation. These receptors all come from a human donor in good health (CMV status not recorded). Some clones in this sample may be carry-over from other donors' samples. CDR3s include the opening cysteine and the closing phenylalanine or tryptophan.

TRBV19	CASSIFRGNEQFF
TRBV7-2	CVSSLGRGTDTQYF
TRBV12-3/TRBV12-4	CASTGEGYGYTF
TRBV6-2/TRBV6-3	CASRDPGTSSYEQYF
TRBV28	CASQGLGGTEAFF
TRBV7-9	CASSLVGDHNEQFF
TRBV7-4	CASSDKLGQPEAFF
TRBV4-3	CASSQAPRAQGRELFF
TRBV7-8	CASSSQGLGKQFF
TRBV12-3/TRBV12-4	CASKRLAGTDTQYF
TRBV20-1	CSAREGEPQHF
TRBV9	CASSRTGRVDTQYF
TRBV18	CASSPSVNTGELFF
TRBV20-1	CSAGWEGNNEKLFF
TRBV11-2	CASSFLTTAAGGELFF
TRBV29-1	CSVLGGAVLNEQFF
TRBV7-2	CASSPLGGDYGYTF
TRBV7-2	CASSGGGAGTQYF
TRBV19	CASSFAGRQFYGYTF
TRBV4-1	CASSSDGDNEKLFF
TRBV7-2	CASSRRDGSSEAFF
TRBV7-9	CASSPPGSGSGSYEQYF
TRBV12-3/TRBV12-4	CASSSGHNEQFF
TRBV7-8	CASSTSSEAFF
TRBV4-2	CASSPRGTNEKLFF
TRBV30	CAWVSLAGLISHEQFF
TRBV6-2/TRBV6-3	CASSYGQGKAEAFF
TRBV28	CASSPGTLAGNIQYF
TRBV6-2/TRBV6-3	CASSYGNTYEQYF
TRBV28	CASTSWAAKNIQYF
TRBV6-1	CASRRSGPQGETQYF
TRBV28	CASSHLPDRGYNEQFF
TRBV2	CASRDRGTGNTIYF
TRBV7-6	CASSLQGTGDGYTF
TRBV5-4	CASSPRYSATIYF
TRBV5-4	CASSRVAGGPPVYNEQFF
TRBV7-4	CASSPRLAGGLNNEQFF
TRBV5-8	CASSLWRTRAGAADTQYF
TRBV12-3/TRBV12-4	CASSLIAGGRYNEQFF
TRBV30	CAWLVGTGANEQFF
TRBV6-5	CASRGQGGSPLHF
TRBV6-1	CASSNSGRPGDEQFF
TRBV7-2	CASSLGSSVYGYTF
TRBV19	CASSTHRASSYEQYF
TRBV19	CASSIGRTSGTQETQYF